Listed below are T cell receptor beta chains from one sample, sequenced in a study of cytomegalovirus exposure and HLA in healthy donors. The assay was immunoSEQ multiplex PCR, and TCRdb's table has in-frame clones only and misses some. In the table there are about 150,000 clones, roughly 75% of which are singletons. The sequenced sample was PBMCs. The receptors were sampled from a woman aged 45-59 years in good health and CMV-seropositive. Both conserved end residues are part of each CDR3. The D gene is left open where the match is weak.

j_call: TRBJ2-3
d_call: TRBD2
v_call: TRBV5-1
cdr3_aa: CASRLAGGSTDTQYF

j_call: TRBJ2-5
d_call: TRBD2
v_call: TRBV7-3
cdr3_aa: CASSLGVAGGQETQYF

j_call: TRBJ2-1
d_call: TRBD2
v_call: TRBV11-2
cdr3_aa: CASSPGRAETYNEQFF

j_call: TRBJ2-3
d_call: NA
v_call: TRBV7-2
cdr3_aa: CASSFTRITAETQYF

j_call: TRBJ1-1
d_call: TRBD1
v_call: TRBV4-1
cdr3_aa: CASSQRDRLNTEAFF

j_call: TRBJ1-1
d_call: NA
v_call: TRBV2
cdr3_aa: CASSENLQGREAFF

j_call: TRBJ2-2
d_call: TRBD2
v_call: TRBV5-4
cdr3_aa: CASSRTSGGPSTGELFF

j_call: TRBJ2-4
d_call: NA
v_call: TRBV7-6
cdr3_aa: CASSPQRSSQAKNIQYF

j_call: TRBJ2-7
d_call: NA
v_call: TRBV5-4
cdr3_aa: CASSLERGEQYF

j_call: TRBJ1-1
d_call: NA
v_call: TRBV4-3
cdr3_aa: CASSFMNTEAFF

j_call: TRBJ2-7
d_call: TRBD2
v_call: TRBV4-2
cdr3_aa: CASSQGLAGTYEQYF

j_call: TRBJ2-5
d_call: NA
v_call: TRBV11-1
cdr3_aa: CASSLGPGLKRETQYF

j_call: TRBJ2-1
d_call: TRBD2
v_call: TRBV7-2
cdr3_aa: CASSLVLSGSLTYNEQFF

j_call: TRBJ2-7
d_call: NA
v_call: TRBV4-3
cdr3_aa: CASSQEEGFHEQYF

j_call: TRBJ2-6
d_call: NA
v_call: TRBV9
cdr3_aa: CASSVGGPSGANVLTF

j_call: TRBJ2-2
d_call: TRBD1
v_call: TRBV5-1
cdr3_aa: CASRSGQVNTGELFF

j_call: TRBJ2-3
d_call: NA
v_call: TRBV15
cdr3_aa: CATSPLTGRSPTDTQYF

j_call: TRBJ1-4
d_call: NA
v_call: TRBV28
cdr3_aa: CASRPSGVGFQEKLFF

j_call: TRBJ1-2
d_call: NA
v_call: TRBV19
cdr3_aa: CASSTRQNYGYTF

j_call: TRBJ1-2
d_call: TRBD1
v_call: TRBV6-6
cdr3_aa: CASVGGGERSRYTF

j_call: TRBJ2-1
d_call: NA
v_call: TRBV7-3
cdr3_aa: CASSLGLFYNEQFF

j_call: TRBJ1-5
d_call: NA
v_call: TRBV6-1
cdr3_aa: CASREDGGNNQPQHF

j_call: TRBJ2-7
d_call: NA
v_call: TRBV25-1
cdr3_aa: CASSAPSSYEQYF

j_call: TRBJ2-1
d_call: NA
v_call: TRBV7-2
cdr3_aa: CASTPDSSGYNEQFF

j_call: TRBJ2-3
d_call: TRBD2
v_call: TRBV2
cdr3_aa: CASSPTSGRRDTQYF

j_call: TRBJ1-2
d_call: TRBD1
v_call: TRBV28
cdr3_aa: CASTTYRDRLLGYGYTF

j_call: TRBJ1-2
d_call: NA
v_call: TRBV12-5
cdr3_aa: CASGLDLEHIDTLYGYTF

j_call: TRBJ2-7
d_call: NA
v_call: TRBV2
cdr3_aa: CASSERTRSSYEQYF

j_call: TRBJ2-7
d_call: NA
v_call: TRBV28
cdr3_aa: CASSLDSDAAYEQYF

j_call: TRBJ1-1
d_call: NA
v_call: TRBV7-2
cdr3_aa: CASSRRGFMNTEAFF

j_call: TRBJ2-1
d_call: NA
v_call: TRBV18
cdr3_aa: CASSGRARRDNEQFF

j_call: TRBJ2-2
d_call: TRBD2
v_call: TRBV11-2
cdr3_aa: CASRIAGGTGELFF

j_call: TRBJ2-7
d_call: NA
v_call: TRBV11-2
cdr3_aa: CASSPLRGYISYEQYF

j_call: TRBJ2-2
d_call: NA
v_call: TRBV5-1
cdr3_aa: CASSRGHSGKGELFF

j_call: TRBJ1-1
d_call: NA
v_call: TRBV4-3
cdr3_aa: CASSRTMNTEAFF

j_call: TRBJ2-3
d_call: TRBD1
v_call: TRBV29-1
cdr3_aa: CSVALGQGPDTQYF

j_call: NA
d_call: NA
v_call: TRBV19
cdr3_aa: CASSEGSNFIGGTAYEQYF

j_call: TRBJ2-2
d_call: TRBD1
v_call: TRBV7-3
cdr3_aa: CASRKQGAFDTGELFF

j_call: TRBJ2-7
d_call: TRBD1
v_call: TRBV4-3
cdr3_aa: CASSQRSVRQGTYEQYF

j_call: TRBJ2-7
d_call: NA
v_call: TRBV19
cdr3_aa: CASSRDTPLEQYF

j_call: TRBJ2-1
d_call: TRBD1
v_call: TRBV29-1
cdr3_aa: CSVEAQGNEQFF

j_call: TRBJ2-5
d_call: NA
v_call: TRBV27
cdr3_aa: CASLGLGIPIGETQYF

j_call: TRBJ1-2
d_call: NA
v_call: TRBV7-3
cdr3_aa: CASSPHLRGLQGGYTF

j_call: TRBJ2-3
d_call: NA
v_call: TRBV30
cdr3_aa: CAWSDGTGTDTQYF

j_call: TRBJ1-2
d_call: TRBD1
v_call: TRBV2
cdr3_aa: CASSYQTGMGGYTF

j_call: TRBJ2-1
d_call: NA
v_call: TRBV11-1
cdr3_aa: CASSSGGVNEQFF

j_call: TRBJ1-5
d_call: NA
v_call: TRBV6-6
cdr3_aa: CASRYNQPQHF

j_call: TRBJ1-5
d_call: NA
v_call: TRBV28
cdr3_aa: CASSLVSGNSNQPQHF

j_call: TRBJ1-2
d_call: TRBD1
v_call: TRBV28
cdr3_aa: CASLGQGLPRDYGYTF

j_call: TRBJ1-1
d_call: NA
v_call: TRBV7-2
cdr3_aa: CASSSAGHRNTEAFF

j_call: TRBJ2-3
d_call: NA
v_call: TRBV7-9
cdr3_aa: CASSLASGGARDTQYF

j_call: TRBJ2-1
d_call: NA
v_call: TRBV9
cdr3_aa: CASSVAGGAHNEQFF

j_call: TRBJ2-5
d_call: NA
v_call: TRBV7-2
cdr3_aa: CASSLVLGGVGETQYF

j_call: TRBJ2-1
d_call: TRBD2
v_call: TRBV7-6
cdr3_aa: CASSEVAGAYNEQFF

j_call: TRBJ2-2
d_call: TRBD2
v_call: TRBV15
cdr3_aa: CATWTSGGPTGELFF

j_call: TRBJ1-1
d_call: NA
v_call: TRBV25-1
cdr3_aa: CASTGQYRTEAFF

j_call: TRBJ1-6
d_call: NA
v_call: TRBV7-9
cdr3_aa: CASSWDIESPLHF

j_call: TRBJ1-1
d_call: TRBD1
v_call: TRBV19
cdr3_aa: CATDRVGNTEAFF

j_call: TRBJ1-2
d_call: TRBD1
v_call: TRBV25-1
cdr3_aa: CASSSPGTAYGYTF

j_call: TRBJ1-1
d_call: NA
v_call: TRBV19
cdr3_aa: CASSPGTEAFF